Presented here are 10 T cell receptor beta chains from one specimen sequenced in a study of identifying expanded T cells in peripheral blood. TCRdb's table, derived via immunoSEQ multiplex PCR, lists solely in-frame clones and lacks some. This table holds about 78,000 clones, 84% found once. Material for sequencing was blood. The source is a person aged 18-70 years in good health.

This chain links TRBV7-6 with TRBJ2-7, with 7 bases matching TRBD1. Per germline, CDR1 SGHVS and CDR2 FNYEAQ. This CDR3 is 14 amino acids long. V trimming: 5 bases; J trimming: 5 bases; junction bases outside the gene matches: 9. The CDR3 reads CASSPGTVTHEQYF. CDR3 nucleotide sequence: TGTGCCAGCAGCCCCGGGACAGTTACACACGAGCAGTACTTC.

V usage is TRBV28 and J usage is TRBJ1-3; no reliable D call. CDR1 is MDHEN and CDR2 is SYDVKM in the germline V gene. V was pared by 6 bases and J by 3 bases, with 21 bases between. The length of the CDR3 is 17 residues. The CDR3 is CASRLRASSPHGNTIYF. The DNA for the CDR3 is TGTGCCAGCAGGCTAAGGGCTTCCAGCCCCCATGGAAACACCATATATTTT.

V is TRBV7-9 and J is TRBJ2-7, with 12 bases matching TRBD2. The V segment lost 8 bases and the J segment 6 bases; nucleotides outside the gene matches: 5. CDR1 is SEHNR, CDR2 FQNEAQ, per germline (reference sequence). The CDR3 length is 13 residues. The CDR3 region is CASGWTSGTEQYF. The CDR3 nucleotides are TGTGCCAGCGGGTGGACTAGCGGGACCGAGCAGTACTTC.

Concerning this clone itself: The junction differs from germline at one of its ends, possibly a read error. This chain uses TRBV15 with TRBJ2-1, with D unresolved. In germline, CDR1 is LNHNV, CDR2 YYDKDF (reference sequence). The length of the CDR3 is 15 residues. Here the CDR3 reads CTTSRVSTDWDEQFF. The DNA for the CDR3 is TGTACCACCAGCAGAGTTTCGACCGATTGGGATGAGCAGTTCTTC.

This chain uses TRBV6-5 with TRBJ2-1, with D uncertain. Trimming pared 2 bases from V and 9 bases from J, leaving 2 bases between. Germline loops: CDR1 MNHEY, CDR2 SVGAGI. This CDR3 has 10 residues. CDR3 sequence: CASSYPEQFF. The CDR3 bases are TGTGCCAGCAGTTACCCTGAGCAGTTCTTC.

The rearrangement links TRBV12-2 to TRBJ2-1; whether TRBD2, the table's D call, matches the DNA was not checked. TRBV12-2 is a listed pseudogene. CDR3 length: 16 amino acids. DNA of the CDR3: TGTGCAAGTCGCTTCTCTTCCGGGAGGGGTTCGAATGAGCAGTTCTTC. Its protein product is CASRFSSGRGSNEQFF.

This rearrangement joins TRBV11-2 to TRBJ2-7; TRBD2 agrees at 11 bases. Germline CDR1 SGHAT, CDR2 FQNNGV. The CDR3 length is 14 residues. After removal of 1 base from V and 4 bases from J, the junction contained 0 bases not matched to a gene. The DNA of the CDR3 is TGTGCCAGCAGCTTAGGACTAGCGGGATACGAGCAGTACTTC. This sequence encodes CASSLGLAGYEQYF.

The genes are TRBV28 and TRBJ1-2, with 7 bases matching TRBD1. The CDR3 has 13 residues. V gave up 5 bases and J gave up 5 bases; unmatched junction bases: 5. Germline V gives CDR1 MDHEN, CDR2 SYDVKM. The CDR3 here is CASSRDSGYGYTF. CDR3 in DNA: TGTGCCAGCAGTCGGGACAGTGGTTATGGCTACACCTTC.

The V and J genes are TRBV18 and TRBJ2-7; no clear D. Germline values: CDR1 KGHSH, CDR2 LQKENI. V was shortened by 0 bases and J by 0 bases, with 12 bases between the two germline ends. The CDR3 runs to 16 residues. The DNA of the CDR3 is TGTGCCAGCTCACCACCGTCTGGCACCGACTCCTACGAGCAGTACTTC. Translation: CASSPPSGTDSYEQYF.

J is TRBJ2-1 and V is TRBV7-2, with no clear D. The CDR3 runs 13 residues. Germline CDR1 is SGHTA and CDR2 is FQGNSA. Trimming shortened V by 2 bases and J by 3 bases, and 5 bases separated the two germline ends. The CDR3 loop reads CASSLQYYNEQFF. In nucleotides, the CDR3 is TGTGCCAGCAGCTTACAGTACTACAATGAGCAGTTCTTC.